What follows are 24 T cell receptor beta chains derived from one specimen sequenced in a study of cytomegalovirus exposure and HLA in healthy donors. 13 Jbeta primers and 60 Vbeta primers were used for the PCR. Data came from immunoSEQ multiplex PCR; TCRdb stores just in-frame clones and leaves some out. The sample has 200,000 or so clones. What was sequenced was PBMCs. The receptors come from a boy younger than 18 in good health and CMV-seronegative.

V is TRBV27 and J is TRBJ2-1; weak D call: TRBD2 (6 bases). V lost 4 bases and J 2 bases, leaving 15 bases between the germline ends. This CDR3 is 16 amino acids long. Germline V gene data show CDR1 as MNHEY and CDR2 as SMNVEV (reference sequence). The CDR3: CASSYLTGGPYNEQFF. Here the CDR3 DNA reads TGTGCCAGCAGTTACCTGACCGGGGGACCCTACAATGAGCAGTTCTTC.

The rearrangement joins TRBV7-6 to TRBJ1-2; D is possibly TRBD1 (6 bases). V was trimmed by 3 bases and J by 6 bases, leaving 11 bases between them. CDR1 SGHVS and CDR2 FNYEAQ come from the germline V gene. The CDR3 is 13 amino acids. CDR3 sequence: CASSFRQADGYTF. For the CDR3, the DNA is TGTGCCAGCAGCTTTAGACAGGCGGATGGCTACACCTTC.

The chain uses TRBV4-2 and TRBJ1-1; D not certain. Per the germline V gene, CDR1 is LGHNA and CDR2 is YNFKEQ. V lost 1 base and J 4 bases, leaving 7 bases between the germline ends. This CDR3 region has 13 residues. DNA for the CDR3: TGTGCCAGCAGCCAAGCGGGGAGCACTGAAGCTTTCTTT. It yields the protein CASSQAGSTEAFF.

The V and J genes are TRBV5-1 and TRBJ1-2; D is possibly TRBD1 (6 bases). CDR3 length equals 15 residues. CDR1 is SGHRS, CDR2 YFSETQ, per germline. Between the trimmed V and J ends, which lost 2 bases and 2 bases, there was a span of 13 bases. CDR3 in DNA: TGCGCCAGCAGCTTAGGCCAGGGGCGGAACTATGGCTACACCTTC. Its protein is CASSLGQGRNYGYTF.

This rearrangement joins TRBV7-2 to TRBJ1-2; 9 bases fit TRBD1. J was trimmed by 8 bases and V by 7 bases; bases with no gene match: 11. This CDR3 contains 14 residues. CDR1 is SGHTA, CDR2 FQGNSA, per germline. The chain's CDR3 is CASTSWGQGGGYTF. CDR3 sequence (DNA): TGTGCCAGCACCTCCTGGGGACAGGGTGGCGGCTACACCTTC.

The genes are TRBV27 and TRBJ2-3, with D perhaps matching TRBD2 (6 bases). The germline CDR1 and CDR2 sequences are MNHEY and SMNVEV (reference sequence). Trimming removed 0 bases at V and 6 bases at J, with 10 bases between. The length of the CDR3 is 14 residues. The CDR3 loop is CASSLSSGGDTQYF. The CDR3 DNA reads TGTGCCAGCAGTTTATCTAGCGGCGGGGATACGCAGTATTTT.

The CDR3 is CASSERFGEAFF. CDR3 DNA: TGTGCCAGCAGCGAACGTTTCGGGGAAGCTTTCTTT. The chain is built from TRBV7-9 and TRBJ1-1, with D hard to call. The CDR3 is 12 amino acids. V was cut by 5 bases and J by 8 bases, with 12 bases left in between. In germline, CDR1 is SEHNR, CDR2 FQNEAQ (reference sequence).

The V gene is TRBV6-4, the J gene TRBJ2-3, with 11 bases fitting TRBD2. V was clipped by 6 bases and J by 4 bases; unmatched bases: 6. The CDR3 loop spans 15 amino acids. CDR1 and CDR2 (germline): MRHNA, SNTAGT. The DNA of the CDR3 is TGTGCCAGCAGGACTGTTAGCGGGGGGGCAGATACGCAGTATTTT. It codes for CASRTVSGGADTQYF.

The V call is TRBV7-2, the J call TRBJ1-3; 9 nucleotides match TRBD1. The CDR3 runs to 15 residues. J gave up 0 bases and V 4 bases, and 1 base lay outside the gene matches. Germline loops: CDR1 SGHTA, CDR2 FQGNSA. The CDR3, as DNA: TGTGCCAGCAGCTGGACAGGGGACTCTGGAAACACCATATATTTT. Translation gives CASSWTGDSGNTIYF.

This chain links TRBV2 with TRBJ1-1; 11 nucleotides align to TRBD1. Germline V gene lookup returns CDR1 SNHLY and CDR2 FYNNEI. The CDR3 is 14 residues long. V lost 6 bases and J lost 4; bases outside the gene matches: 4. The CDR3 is CASSAGTGGTEAFF. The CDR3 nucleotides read TGTGCCAGCAGCGCCGGGACAGGGGGCACTGAAGCTTTCTTT.

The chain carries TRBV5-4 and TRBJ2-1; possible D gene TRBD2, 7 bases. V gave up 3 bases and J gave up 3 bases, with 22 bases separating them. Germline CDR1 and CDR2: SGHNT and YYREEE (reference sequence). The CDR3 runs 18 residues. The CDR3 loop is CASSSHSLGGLYYNEQFF. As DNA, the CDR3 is TGTGCCAGCAGCTCCCATTCACTCGGGGGGCTTTACTACAATGAGCAGTTCTTC.

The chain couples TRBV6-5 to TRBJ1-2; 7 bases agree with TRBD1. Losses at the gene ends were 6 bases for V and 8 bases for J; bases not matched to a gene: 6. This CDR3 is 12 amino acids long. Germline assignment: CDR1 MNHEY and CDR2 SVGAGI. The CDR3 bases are TGTGCCAGCAGAGACAGGGCTTTGGGCTACACCTTC. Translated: CASRDRALGYTF.

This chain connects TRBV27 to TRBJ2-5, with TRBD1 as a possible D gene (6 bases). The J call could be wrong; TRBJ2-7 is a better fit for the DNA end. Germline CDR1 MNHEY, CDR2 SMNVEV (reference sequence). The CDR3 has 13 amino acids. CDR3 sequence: CASSLGRGYEQYF. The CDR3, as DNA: TGTGCCAGCAGTTTAGGCAGGGGCTACGAGCAGTACTTC.

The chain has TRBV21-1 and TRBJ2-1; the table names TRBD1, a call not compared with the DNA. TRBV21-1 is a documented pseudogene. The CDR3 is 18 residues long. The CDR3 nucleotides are TGTGCCAGCAGCAAACGGACGACCGATACAGGGCGATACAATGAGCAGTTCTTC. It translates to CASSKRTTDTGRYNEQFF.

The CDR3 nucleotides are TGTGCCAGCTCACCACTTGAGAGCTACTATGGCTACACCTTC. It specifies CASSPLESYYGYTF. V is TRBV18 and J is TRBJ1-2; D remains ambiguous. This CDR3 comprises 14 residues. Germline values: CDR1 KGHSH, CDR2 LQKENI. V gave up 1 base and J gave up 3 bases, with 9 bases separating them.

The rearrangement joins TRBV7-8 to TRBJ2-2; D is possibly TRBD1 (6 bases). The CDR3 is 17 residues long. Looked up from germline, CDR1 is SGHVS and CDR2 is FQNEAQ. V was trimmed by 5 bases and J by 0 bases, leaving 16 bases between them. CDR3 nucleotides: TGTGCCAGCAGCATCAGGACAGATATTACGAACACCGGGGAGCTGTTTTTT. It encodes CASSIRTDITNTGELFF.

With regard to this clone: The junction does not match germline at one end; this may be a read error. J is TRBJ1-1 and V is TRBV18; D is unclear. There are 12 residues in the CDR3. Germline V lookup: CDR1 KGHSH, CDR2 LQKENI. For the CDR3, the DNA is TGTGCCAGCTCACCAGAGAGGACTGAAGCTTCCTTT. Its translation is CASSPERTEASF.

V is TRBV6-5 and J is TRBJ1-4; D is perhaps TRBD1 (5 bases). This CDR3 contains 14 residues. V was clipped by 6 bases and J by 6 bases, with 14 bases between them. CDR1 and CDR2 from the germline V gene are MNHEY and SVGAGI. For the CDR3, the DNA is TGTGCCAGCAGACACCAGGGAGGGGATGAAAAACTGTTTTTT. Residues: CASRHQGGDEKLFF.

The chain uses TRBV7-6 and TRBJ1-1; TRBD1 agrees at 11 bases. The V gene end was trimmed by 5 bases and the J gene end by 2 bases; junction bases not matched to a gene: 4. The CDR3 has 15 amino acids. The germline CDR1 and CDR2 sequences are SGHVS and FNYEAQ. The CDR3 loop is CASSQGQGENTEAFF. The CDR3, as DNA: TGTGCCAGCAGCCAGGGACAGGGGGAAAACACTGAAGCTTTCTTT. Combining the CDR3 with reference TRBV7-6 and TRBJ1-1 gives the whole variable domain GAGVSQSPRYKVTKRGQDVALRCDPISGHVSLYWYRQALGQGPEFLTYFNYEAQQDKSGLPNDRFSAERPEGSISTLTIQRTEQRDSAMYRCASSQGQGENTEAFFGQGTRLTVV.

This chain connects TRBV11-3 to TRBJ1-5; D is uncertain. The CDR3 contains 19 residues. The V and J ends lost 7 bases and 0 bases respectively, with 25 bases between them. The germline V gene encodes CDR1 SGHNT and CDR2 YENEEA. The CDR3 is CASNSPKLSPIYSNQPQHF. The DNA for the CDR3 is TGTGCCAGCAACAGCCCCAAATTGAGCCCCATATATAGCAATCAGCCCCAGCATTTT.

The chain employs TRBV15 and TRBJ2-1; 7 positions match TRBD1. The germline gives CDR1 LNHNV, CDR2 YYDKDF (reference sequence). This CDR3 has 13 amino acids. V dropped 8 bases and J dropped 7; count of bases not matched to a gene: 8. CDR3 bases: TGTGCCACCGGTGGGACAGAGATAAATGAGCAGTTCTTC. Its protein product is CATGGTEINEQFF.

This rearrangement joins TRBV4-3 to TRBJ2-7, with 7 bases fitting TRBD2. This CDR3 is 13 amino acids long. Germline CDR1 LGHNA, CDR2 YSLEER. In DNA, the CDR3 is TGCGCAAAATTACTAGCGCCGTCCTACGAGCAGTACTTC. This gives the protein CAKLLAPSYEQYF.

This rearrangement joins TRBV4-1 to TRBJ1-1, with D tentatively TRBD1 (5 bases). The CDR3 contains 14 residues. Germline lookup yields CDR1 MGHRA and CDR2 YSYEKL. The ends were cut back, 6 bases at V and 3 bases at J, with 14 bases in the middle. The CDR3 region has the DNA TGCGCCAGCAGAACAAGTGGGGGGGACACTGAAGCTTTCTTT. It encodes CASRTSGGDTEAFF.

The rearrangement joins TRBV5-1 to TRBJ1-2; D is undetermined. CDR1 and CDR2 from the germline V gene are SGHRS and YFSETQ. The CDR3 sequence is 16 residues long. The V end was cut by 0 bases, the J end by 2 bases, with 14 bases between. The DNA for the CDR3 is TGCGCCAGCAGCTTGGATCTCGGGGTAGGGAACTATGGCTACACCTTC. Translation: CASSLDLGVGNYGYTF.